The source of this T cell receptor (beta chain) is a study of vaccination and CD4 T cells after COVID-19. Study background: Convalescents were six males and four females, two of them Hispanic. Post-COVID samples had a sampling time that fell a median roughly 100 days after diagnosis (range 35 to 161). Researchers treated control cultures with a CEFX pool, an HIV-1 Nef pool, or no peptide.

The assay that was used to sequence DNA from cultured CD4+ T cells was the Oncomine TCR Beta short-read assay. TCRdb recomputed calls from the PCR reads with MiXCR, one row per CDR3 protein. The sample yields roughly 15,000 distinct CDR3 sequences, around 53% seen once. Note on this clonotype: As yet, its antigen is unknown.

The CDR3 totals 16 residues. J lost 2 bases, V lost 5 bases, and 9 bases had no gene match. Germline V CDR1 and CDR2: LNHDA, SQIVND (reference sequence). Documented treatment: approximately nine-day PBMC culture with coronavirus spike peptide pools or control peptides (ViraFEST assay). General study findings and limits: 304 of 307 vaccine-specific clones from convalescent patients were spike mono-reactive.

This chain links TRBV19 with TRBJ2-3; the match to TRBD2 covers 8 bases. The sample in question was CD4+ T cells from blood, cultured in vitro, obtained before SARS-CoV-2 vaccination. This sequence originates from a human donor who had recovered from COVID-19. CDR3 DNA sequence: TGTGCCAGTAGTGCCGGAAGCGGGAGCGTCACAGATACGCAGTATTTT. Translating gives CASSAGSGSVTDTQYF.